The rows below give T cell receptor beta chains drawn from one sample of a study of OX40 agonist ivuxolimab in advanced cancers. Using immunoSEQ multiplex PCR, the repertoire was profiled, and TCRdb retains in-frame clones only, with some absent. The sample contains about 22,000 clones, 65% to 85% of which appear only once. This material consisted of CD4+ or CD8+ T cells sorted from blood, taken in a trial of the OX40 agonist ivuxolimab. The receptor set was obtained from an adult with an advanced solid tumor such as melanoma, head and neck, liver or kidney cancer. CDR3s include the opening cysteine and the closing phenylalanine or tryptophan. D genes are given only for firm matches. A clone size is listed for some rows: how often the clone was seen (once, few, many), or a class if it is expanded.

abundance: .; d_gene: .; j_gene: TRBJ2-7; v_gene: TRBV23-1; CDR3aa: CASSQRGGSPPYEQYF; CDR3nt: TGCGCCAGCAGTCAAAGGGGGGGGTCACCCCCCTACGAGCAGTACTTC
abundance: .; d_gene: TRBD2; j_gene: TRBJ2-3; v_gene: TRBV5-4; CDR3aa: CASSTGLAGGRGTDTQYF; CDR3nt: TGTGCCAGCAGCACCGGACTAGCGGGGGGGCGTGGCACAGATACGCAGTATTTT
abundance: .; d_gene: TRBD1; j_gene: TRBJ1-4; v_gene: TRBV18; CDR3aa: CASSPLGTGGEKLFF; CDR3nt: TGTGCCAGCTCACCGCTAGGGACAGGGGGCGAAAAACTGTTTTTT
abundance: .; d_gene: .; j_gene: TRBJ1-2; v_gene: TRBV28; CDR3aa: CASSYYAANYGYTF; CDR3nt: TGTGCCAGCAGTTATTATGCGGCTAACTATGGCTACACCTTC
abundance: .; d_gene: .; j_gene: TRBJ2-7; v_gene: TRBV6-1; CDR3aa: CASSAWEQYF; CDR3nt: TGTGCCAGCAGTGCGTGGGAGCAGTACTTC
abundance: .; d_gene: TRBD1; j_gene: TRBJ2-1; v_gene: TRBV5-1; CDR3aa: CASSSGTGVSEQFF; CDR3nt: TGCGCCAGCAGCTCCGGGACAGGGGTGAGTGAGCAGTTCTTC
abundance: .; d_gene: .; j_gene: TRBJ2-2; v_gene: TRBV19; CDR3aa: CASSISWNTGELFF; CDR3nt: TGTGCCAGTAGTATTTCCTGGAACACCGGGGAGCTGTTTTTT
abundance: .; d_gene: TRBD1; j_gene: TRBJ1-1; v_gene: TRBV11-2; CDR3aa: CASSIRTGANTEAFF; CDR3nt: TGTGCCAGCAGCATCCGGACAGGGGCCAACACTGAAGCTTTCTTT
abundance: .; d_gene: .; j_gene: TRBJ2-7; v_gene: TRBV7-9; CDR3aa: CASAGRSYEQYF; CDR3nt: TGTGCCAGCGCCGGGCGGTCCTACGAGCAGTACTTC
abundance: few; d_gene: .; j_gene: TRBJ2-3; v_gene: TRBV6-6; CDR3aa: CASSYAAAGDTQYF; CDR3nt: TGTGCCAGCAGTTACGCAGCCGCCGGGGATACGCAGTATTTT
abundance: .; d_gene: .; j_gene: TRBJ1-5; v_gene: TRBV15; CDR3aa: CATSRDHISSNQPQHF; CDR3nt: TGTGCCACCAGCAGAGATCACATTTCCAGCAATCAGCCCCAGCATTTT
abundance: .; d_gene: .; j_gene: TRBJ1-2; v_gene: TRBV7-8; CDR3aa: CASSLQVIEGYTF; CDR3nt: TGTGCCAGCAGCCTCCAGGTGATCGAGGGCTACACCTTC
abundance: .; d_gene: TRBD1; j_gene: TRBJ2-1; v_gene: TRBV2; CDR3aa: CASRFPTGVYNEQFF; CDR3nt: TGTGCCAGCAGATTTCCCACAGGGGTCTACAATGAGCAGTTCTTC
abundance: .; d_gene: .; j_gene: TRBJ2-7; v_gene: TRBV19; CDR3aa: CASSIGTEQYF; CDR3nt: TGTGCCAGTAGTATAGGGACCGAGCAGTACTTC
abundance: .; d_gene: .; j_gene: TRBJ1-2; v_gene: TRBV25-1; CDR3aa: CASSEWGRATSGHYTF; CDR3nt: TGTGCCAGCAGTGAATGGGGACGGGCGACTTCAGGTCACTACACCTTC
abundance: .; d_gene: .; j_gene: TRBJ1-5; v_gene: TRBV7-3; CDR3aa: CASSLGGDQPQHF; CDR3nt: TGTGCCAGCAGCTTAGGTGGGGATCAGCCCCAGCATTTT